This TCR beta chain was documented in a study of blood T cell repertoires in COVID-19. Background on the study: The United States, Italy and Spain provided the acute and convalescent COVID-19 samples. From T cells, B-cell-depleted T cells, or PBMCs came the material, which was cDNA or gDNA.

The method was immunoSEQ multiplex PCR; TCRdb's version includes in-frame clones alone and lacks a portion of them. The sample lists some 120,000 clones; 60% to 85% were seen once. This CDR3 is 14 amino acids long. Trimming removed 2 bases at V and 5 bases at J, with 10 bases between. The germline CDR1 and CDR2 sequences are MNHEY and SMNVEV (reference sequence). The specimen sequenced was peripheral blood. The chain uses TRBV27 and TRBJ1-5; D is uncertain. This clonotype originated in a human donor with acute or convalescent COVID-19. The donor label of this sample is uncertain. The CDR3 coding sequence is TGTGCCAGCAGTTTAGGGTCGGGTTATCAGCCCCAGCATTTT. Protein sequence: CASSLGSGYQPQHF.